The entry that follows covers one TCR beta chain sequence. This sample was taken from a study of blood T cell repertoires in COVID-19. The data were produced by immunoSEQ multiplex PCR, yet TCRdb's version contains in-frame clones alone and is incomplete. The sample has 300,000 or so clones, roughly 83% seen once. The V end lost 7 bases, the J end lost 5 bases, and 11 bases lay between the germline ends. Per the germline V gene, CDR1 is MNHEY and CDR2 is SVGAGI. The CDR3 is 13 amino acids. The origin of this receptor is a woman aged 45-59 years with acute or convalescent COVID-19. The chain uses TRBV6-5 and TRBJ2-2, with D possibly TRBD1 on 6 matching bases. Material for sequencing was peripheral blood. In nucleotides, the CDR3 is TGTGCCAGCAACCACAGGGCTACCGGGGAGCTGTTTTTT. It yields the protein CASNHRATGELFF.